These 29 T cell receptor beta chains were all obtained from the same sample, sequenced in a study of cytomegalovirus exposure and HLA in healthy donors. With 60 Vbeta and 13 Jbeta primers, the PCR was carried out. Sequenced by immunoSEQ multiplex PCR; TCRdb stores in-frame clones only, minus some. The table lists 150,000 to 200,000 clones, over 65% of them singletons, with 1.5% to 2% in the top ten. Source material: PBMCs. The receptor set was obtained from a woman under 40 in good health and CMV-seronegative.

The V and J genes are TRBV19 and TRBJ2-7, with unresolved D. In germline, CDR1 is LNHDA, CDR2 SQIVND (reference sequence). V was shortened by 1 base and J by 5 bases, with 9 bases between the two germline ends. This CDR3 is 13 amino acids long. The CDR3 DNA follows: TGTGCCAGTAGTATAGGCTGGGCTAACGAGCAGTACTTC. It encodes CASSIGWANEQYF.

This chain joins TRBV6-5 and TRBJ1-1; no reliable D call. CDR1 is MNHEY and CDR2 is SVGAGI in the germline V gene. The CDR3 sequence is 13 residues long. V was shortened by 6 bases and J by 7 bases, with 15 bases between the two germline ends. The CDR3 spells CASSHEARLEAFF. DNA for the CDR3: TGTGCCAGCAGCCACGAGGCCCGCCTTGAAGCTTTCTTT.

V usage is TRBV4-3 and J usage is TRBJ2-7; the D gene is possibly TRBD1 (6 bases). Trimming took off 3 bases at V and 4 bases at J, with 16 bases between the two ends. The CDR3 is made up of 15 amino acids. Germline lookup yields CDR1 LGHNA and CDR2 YSLEER. The CDR3 reads CASSQLAGTTYEQYF. The DNA of the CDR3 is TGCGCCAGCAGCCAGTTAGCCGGGACAACTTACGAGCAGTACTTC.

This chain joins TRBV7-9 and TRBJ1-6; 7 bases are a match to TRBD1. The germline gives CDR1 SEHNR, CDR2 FQNEAQ (reference sequence). Losses at the gene ends were 7 bases for V and 6 bases for J; bases not matched to a gene: 12. CDR3 length: 16 amino acids. In DNA form, the CDR3 reads TGTGCCAGCACCCGAGGCCGGGACAGTACTAATTCACCCCTCCACTTT. The encoded protein is CASTRGRDSTNSPLHF.

The gene calls are TRBV11-2 and TRBJ1-4, with D hard to call. Germline assignment: CDR1 SGHAT and CDR2 FQNNGV. V was shortened by 1 base and J by 8 bases, with 11 bases between the two germline ends. The CDR3 spans 14 residues. CDR3 bases: TGTGCCAGCAGCTTAGTTCGGGGTGCGGAAAAACTGTTTTTT. Translation: CASSLVRGAEKLFF.

The chain has TRBV27 and TRBJ2-7; 11 bases align to TRBD2. After removal of 6 bases from V and 4 bases from J, the junction contained 2 bases not matched to a gene. The CDR3 extends over 13 amino acids. Per germline, CDR1 MNHEY and CDR2 SMNVEV (reference sequence). The CDR3 nucleotides are TGTGCCAGCAGGGGACTAGCGGCATACGAGCAGTACTTC. It translates to CASRGLAAYEQYF.

J is TRBJ2-7 and V is TRBV10-3, with D perhaps matching TRBD2 (7 bases). V was clipped by 3 bases and J by 6 bases, with 21 bases between them. Per the germline V gene, CDR1 is ENHRY and CDR2 is SYGVKD. CDR3 length equals 16 residues. The DNA for the CDR3 is TGTGCCATCAGTGAACTTCGGGGGGCTCAGGGCAGCGAGCAGTACTTC. Translating gives CAISELRGAQGSEQYF.

The chain is built from TRBV7-3 and TRBJ1-2; no clear D gene. CDR1 SGHTA and CDR2 FQGTGA come from the germline V gene. The germline V and J ends were trimmed by 2 bases and 8 bases, with 12 bases remaining between them. The CDR3 spans 13 residues. The CDR3 protein is CASSLPGGRGYTF. The CDR3 DNA is TGTGCCAGCAGCTTACCGGGAGGTAGGGGCTACACCTTC. The variable domain in full, completed from reference TRBV7-3 and TRBJ1-2, reads GAGVSQTPSNKVTEKGKYVELRCDPISGHTALYWYRQSLGQGPEFLIYFQGTGAADDSGLPNDRFFAVRPEGSVSTLKIQRTERGDSAVYLCASSLPGGRGYTFGSGTRLTVV.

The genes are TRBV5-1 and TRBJ2-5; 8 positions match TRBD2. Germline CDR1 is SGHRS and CDR2 is YFSETQ. This CDR3 is built from 15 residues. J was trimmed by 4 bases and V by 3 bases; bases with no gene match: 8. The CDR3 spells CASSSSGAGVETQYF. CDR3 in DNA: TGCGCCAGCAGCTCCTCGGGAGCGGGGGTAGAGACCCAGTACTTC.

The chain carries TRBV18 and TRBJ2-2; unclear D gene. This CDR3 is 15 amino acids long. Germline loops: CDR1 KGHSH, CDR2 LQKENI. Trimming removed 0 bases at V and 0 bases at J, with 5 bases between. The CDR3 nucleotides read TGTGCCAGCTCACCACCCGGGTCGAACACCGGGGAGCTGTTTTTT. Its protein product is CASSPPGSNTGELFF.

This clone was found a few times. The V gene is TRBV30, the J gene TRBJ2-3; no firm D call. Trimming took off 4 bases at V and 3 bases at J, with 8 bases between the two ends. The CDR3 runs 12 residues. The V gene's germline CDR1 is GTSNPN and CDR2 SVGIG (reference sequence). Written as DNA, the CDR3 is TGTGCCTGGATCACGACAACAGATACGCAGTATTTT. Its translation is CAWITTTDTQYF.

The CDR3 nucleotides read TGTGCCAGCAGAAAATACAGGGCGACTTATGGCTACACCTTC. Translating gives CASRKYRATYGYTF. The rearrangement joins TRBV7-2 to TRBJ1-2; D is possibly TRBD1 (6 bases). Germline CDR1 and CDR2: SGHTA and FQGNSA. This CDR3 region has 14 residues. The V gene lost 6 bases and the J gene lost 5 bases, with 16 bases spanning the gap.

V is TRBV13 and J is TRBJ2-7; D not certain. This CDR3 has 14 amino acids. Germline-derived CDR1 and CDR2 are PRHDT and FYEKMQ (reference sequence). V dropped 1 base and J dropped 6 bases, with 13 bases sitting between them. The chain's CDR3 is CASSLDYLASEQYF. Here the CDR3 DNA reads TGTGCCAGCAGCTTAGATTACCTCGCTAGCGAGCAGTACTTC.

The chain links TRBV19 to TRBJ2-3; 10 bases agree with TRBD1. This CDR3 has 13 residues. In germline, CDR1 is LNHDA, CDR2 SQIVND (reference sequence). Germline trimming cut 8 bases from V and 5 bases from J; bases unmatched to any gene: 4. The CDR3 spells CASWTGGIDTQYF. CDR3 nucleotides: TGTGCCAGTTGGACAGGGGGTATAGATACGCAGTATTTT.

The genes are TRBV11-2 and TRBJ2-7; D call uncertain. Germline V CDR1 and CDR2: SGHAT, FQNNGV. The V and J ends lost 1 base and 6 bases respectively, with 10 bases between them. The CDR3 is 13 residues long. CDR3 residues: CASSLGWASEQYF. CDR3 DNA sequence: TGTGCCAGCAGCTTAGGTTGGGCCAGCGAGCAGTACTTC.

This clone was observed once. The chain couples TRBV6-1 to TRBJ2-3; 10 nucleotides agree with TRBD2. J gave up 3 bases and V 2 bases, and 8 bases lay outside the gene matches. This CDR3 is 17 amino acids long. The germline V gene encodes CDR1 MNHNS and CDR2 SASEGT. This CDR3 is CASSESPASGGTDTQYF. The DNA of the CDR3 is TGTGCCAGCAGTGAATCGCCAGCTAGCGGGGGTACAGATACGCAGTATTTT.

The chain links TRBV4-1 to TRBJ2-7; TRBD2 matches 8 bases. In germline, CDR1 is MGHRA, CDR2 YSYEKL. The CDR3 totals 17 residues. V shed 1 base and J 4 bases; nucleotides not matched to a gene: 12. The CDR3 protein is CASSQGFTPGGAYEQYF. CDR3 bases: TGCGCCAGCAGCCAAGGATTCACCCCCGGGGGGGCTTACGAGCAGTACTTC.

This clone was found a few times. V is TRBV6-1 and J is TRBJ2-3; TRBD2 might be the D (6 bases). Germline CDR1 MNHNS, CDR2 SASEGT. Trimming pared 2 bases from V and 0 bases from J, leaving 12 bases between. This CDR3 contains 16 residues. The CDR3 nucleotides are TGTGCCAGCAGTGAAATGGCGGGATCTAGCACAGATACGCAGTATTTT. Protein sequence: CASSEMAGSSTDTQYF.

The gene calls are TRBV5-4 and TRBJ2-5; the match to TRBD2 covers 13 bases. J was trimmed by 4 bases and V by 4 bases; bases with no gene match: 4. Germline CDR1 reads SGHNT; CDR2 reads YYREEE (reference sequence). This CDR3 is 15 amino acids long. The CDR3 loop reads CASSSGLAGVETQYF. The CDR3 DNA is TGTGCCAGCAGCAGCGGACTAGCGGGGGTAGAGACCCAGTACTTC. The full variable domain, with the rest looked up from reference TRBV5-4 and TRBJ2-5, is ETGVTQSPTHLIKTRGQQVTLRCSSQSGHNTVSWYQQALGQGPQFIFQYYREEENGRGNFPPRFSGLQFPNYSSELNVNALELDDSALYLCASSSGLAGVETQYFGPGTRLLVL.

The chain joins TRBV19 to TRBJ2-7; D ambiguous. Deletions cut 2 bases from V and 5 bases from J, with 10 bases between. CDR1 and CDR2 from the germline V gene are LNHDA and SQIVND (reference sequence). The CDR3 has 13 amino acids. CDR3 amino acids: CASSIWAWDEQYF. CDR3 nucleotide sequence: TGTGCCAGTAGTATATGGGCCTGGGACGAGCAGTACTTC.

J is TRBJ1-1 and V is TRBV5-4; 8 nucleotides align to TRBD1. The length of the CDR3 is 15 residues. CDR1 SGHNT and CDR2 YYREEE come from the germline V gene (reference sequence). The J segment lost 1 base and the V segment lost 1 base, leaving 3 bases of the junction unmatched. The CDR3 coding sequence is TGTGCCAGCAGCTTGTTAGACAGGGGGAACACTGAAGCTTTCTTT. Amino acid sequence: CASSLLDRGNTEAFF.

The genes are TRBV2 and TRBJ1-3, with D tentatively TRBD1 (6 bases). This CDR3 spans 16 amino acids. The germline CDR1 and CDR2 sequences are SNHLY and FYNNEI. The V gene lost 2 bases and the J gene lost 1 base, with 12 bases spanning the gap. This chain's CDR3 is CASSELGGQSGNTIYF. Here the CDR3 DNA reads TGTGCCAGCAGTGAATTGGGGGGGCAATCTGGAAACACCATATATTTT.

The chain employs TRBV29-1 and TRBJ2-7; D uncertain. Germline V gives CDR1 SQVTM, CDR2 ANQGSEA. Trimming took off 6 bases at V and 2 bases at J, with 14 bases between the two ends. The CDR3 is made up of 13 amino acids. This chain's CDR3 is CSVGDGDAYEQYF. The CDR3 region has the DNA TGCAGCGTCGGAGACGGAGATGCCTACGAGCAGTACTTC.

This chain connects TRBV2 to TRBJ2-7, with TRBD1 identical over 8 bases. Germline V CDR1 and CDR2: SNHLY, FYNNEI. The V gene end was trimmed by 6 bases and the J gene end by 8 bases; junction bases not matched to a gene: 9. There are 13 residues in the CDR3. This CDR3 reads CASRSSGGAKQYF. DNA for the CDR3: TGTGCCAGCAGATCGTCAGGGGGCGCAAAGCAGTACTTC. The variable domain in full, completed from reference TRBV2 and TRBJ2-7, reads EPEVTQTPSHQVTQMGQEVILRCVPISNHLYFYWYRQILGQKVEFLVSFYNNEISEKSEIFDDQFSVERPDGSNFTLKIRSTKLEDSAMYFCASRSSGGAKQYFGPGTRLTVT.

This chain uses TRBV29-1 with TRBJ2-3, with D possibly being TRBD2 (6 bases). The CDR3 has 14 amino acids. Germline V CDR1 and CDR2: SQVTM, ANQGSEA. V lost 5 bases to trimming and J lost 4 bases, with 16 bases between them. CDR3 nucleotide sequence: TGCAGCGTTTCGGTCCGGAGGGGTTCAGATACGCAGTATTTT. Amino acids: CSVSVRRGSDTQYF.

In this sample, this clone turned up once. The rearrangement uses TRBV6-1 and TRBJ1-3; 9 bases fit TRBD1. The CDR3 length is 15 residues. CDR1 and CDR2 from the germline V gene are MNHNS and SASEGT. Trimming cost V 6 bases and J 1 base; bases outside gene matches: 4. Written as DNA, the CDR3 is TGTGCCAGCAGCCCCGGGACAGGGTCTGGAAACACCATATATTTT. Its translation: CASSPGTGSGNTIYF.

V is TRBV14 and J is TRBJ2-1; D remains unclear. The CDR3 covers 13 residues. Germline CDR1 and CDR2: SGHDN and FVKESK. V was trimmed by 2 bases and J by 10 bases, leaving 12 bases between them. CDR3 DNA sequence: TGTGCCAGCAGCCAAAGTACCCTCGGGGAGCAGTTCTTC. Protein product: CASSQSTLGEQFF.

The chain links TRBV5-1 to TRBJ2-5; 10 bases match TRBD1. CDR3 size: 14 residues. With V trimmed by 4 bases and J by 5 bases, 5 bases remained unmatched. Germline assignment: CDR1 SGHRS and CDR2 YFSETQ. This CDR3 is CASSKTGGAETQYF. CDR3 in DNA: TGCGCCAGCAGCAAGACAGGGGGCGCGGAGACCCAGTACTTC.

The chain couples TRBV4-1 to TRBJ1-1; 8 bases line up with TRBD1. With V trimmed by 3 bases and J by 0 bases, 3 bases remained unmatched. Germline V CDR1 and CDR2: MGHRA, YSYEKL. The CDR3 contains 15 residues. CDR3 region: CASSHVTGVNTEAFF. The CDR3 DNA reads TGCGCCAGCAGCCACGTGACAGGGGTGAACACTGAAGCTTTCTTT.